The clone carrying this T cell receptor beta chain has a count of ten or more. The antigen is unknown. This sample was included in a study of T-cell memory formation after mild COVID-19. Study details: TCR clusters mostly belonged to single donors.

Germline values: CDR1 SGHVS, CDR2 FNYEAQ. The V end lost 2 bases, the J end lost 11 bases, and 19 bases lay between the germline ends. The length of the CDR3 is 14 residues. TCRdb called the 5' RACE reads again in MiXCR, with one record for every CDR3 protein. The table includes 85,000 to 120,000 distinct CDR3 sequences, roughly 12% detected once. The study's findings and limits: Memory from before infection featured some responding clones, which suggests cross-reactive memory joined.

The sequenced material came from PBMCs or a T cell subset sorted from them (not recorded which). The chain carries TRBV7-6 and TRBJ2-7; D not certain. The clonotype originates from an adult woman who had mild COVID-19 (a few samples of this study predate the infection). Cell type and time point are not known. The CDR3 is CASSLSSRQPPEYF. CDR3 coding DNA: TGTGCCAGCAGCTTAAGTTCCCGACAACCTCCGGAGTACTTC.